This TCR beta chain derives from a study of CD8+ T cells in alopecia areata (dated by TCRdb to 2016 to 2019). Study-level background: The treated patients took part in an open-label pilot trial in which moderate-to-severe alopecia areata was treated with oral tofacitinib at 5 to 10 mg twice daily. Biopsies were taken from tofacitinib-treated patients at baseline and at 4 and 24 weeks of treatment, and a later scalp biopsy was taken in several of the tofacitinib-treated patients. The RNA source kit depended on sample type: the PAXgene miRNA kit for fixed scalp, the miRNeasy kit for PBMCs, and the RNeasy kit for mouse skin. Patients received tofacitinib for 6 to 18 months and were then followed off drug for 6 months to check for delayed response and recurrence. The SALT score, which quantifies the percentage of affected scalp surface area, was used to measure disease severity in treated patients. In both human patients and the C3H/HeJ mouse model, the study applied high-throughput TCRbeta sequencing to look at T cell clonal expansion in alopecia areata. Scalp tissue and sorted CD4+ and CD8+ peripheral blood T cells from patchy and totalis/universalis alopecia areata patients and from healthy controls were covered by human TCRbeta sequencing. immunoSEQ multiplex PCR using 35 Vbeta forward primers and 13 Jbeta reverse primers was used to amplify TCRbeta CDR3 regions. Scalp clonality was compared across normal scalp (n=4), patchy alopecia areata scalp (n=8), and alopecia totalis/universalis scalp (n=8). Study-wide findings and limitations: Unlike mouse skin, where gammadelta T cells dominate, normal human skin contains resident alphabeta T cells that get sequenced too, which complicates analysis of the scalp TCR repertoire. Compared with normal scalp, lesional scalp had higher clonality and more expanded CD8+ clones, particularly in alopecia totalis/universalis, a pattern that suggests antigenic drive. Tofacitinib significantly decreased scalp clonality and the number of expanded CD8+ clones among the top 100 scalp clones. The treated cohort was small, with a single nonresponder, so links between baseline CD8+ expansion and response need larger studies. Shared TCR sequences between patients were less evident than in mice, which may be partly attributable to HLA diversity in the patient population. Many expanded lesional clones persisted in scalp and blood during tofacitinib treatment, which may partly explain relapse after stopping treatment.

The CDR3 contains 15 residues, cysteine and phenylalanine counted. Of all the DNA, just the CDR3 is kept, 45 bases in frame from base 1. From V the trimming removes 6 bases and from J it removes 4 bases, while the gene matches leave 14 bases of the junction unaccounted for. The germline V gene encodes CDR1 SQVTM and CDR2 ANQGSEA. The receptor library was made with the immunoSEQ multiplex PCR assay. RNA was extracted from all samples and reverse transcribed into cDNA as template for TCR sequencing. SuperScript III was used for first-strand cDNA synthesis, primed with a 2:1 mix of oligo-dT and random hexamers. A synthetic immune receptor repertoire was used to gauge amplification bias, and whatever bias remained was removed computationally. On the authors' methods: After raw reads were preprocessed to remove errors, the CDR3 was defined following IMGT conventions as running from the conserved cysteine to phenylalanine. Clonality was calculated as 1 minus Shannon entropy normalized by log2 of the number of productive unique TCRs. Whether each scalp clone was CD4 or CD8 was inferred by checking scalp TCRbeta sequences against the CD4 and CD8 repertoires from sorted blood. The clones in this table, taken by TCRdb from immuneACCESS, are in-frame only. Not every clone is retained; where verified, under half of the shortfall comes from an unresolved V gene, and the cause of the rest is unknown. Clone size and the V and J calls come from that table; the DNA yielded D and trimming. This sample holds about 220,000 clones; approximately 57% were observed only once. The biggest ten clones account for roughly 1.5% of the sample.

This clone was detected a few times. There is no known antigen for this receptor. The input lacks base qualities; no much larger clone sits a single base away. The time point label for this specimen denotes: less than five weeks on oral tofacitinib. The treatment or condition label on this specimen signifies: oral pan-JAK inhibitor, 5-10 mg twice daily. Lesional scalp punch biopsies and peripheral blood were collected from alopecia areata patients. PBMCs were isolated by density centrifugation and stained for CD3, CD4 and CD8, after which CD4+ and CD8+ T cells were sorted on a FACSAria. The receptor was isolated from a human donor with alopecia areata. The chain joins TRBV29-1 to TRBJ1-2, and 7 junctional nucleotides match TRBD1. The source material was CD4+ T cells sorted from blood, sampled at week 4, from a patient treated with tofacitinib. The CDR3 corresponds to CSVGLGQGEFYGYTF. The DNA sequence reads TGCAGCGTGGGATTGGGGCAGGGGGAGTTCTATGGCTACACCTTC.